This T cell receptor beta chain originates from a study of blood T cell repertoires in COVID-19. Across the study: Acute and convalescent COVID-19 specimens originated in the United States, Italy and Spain. PBMCs, B-cell-depleted T cells, or T cells provided the cDNA or gDNA that made up the material.

Trimming removed 6 bases at V and 9 bases at J, with 9 bases between. Per germline, CDR1 KGHDR and CDR2 SFDVKD. There are 11 residues in the CDR3. In the original processing: Researchers report that nucleated cell counts were estimated from reference gene primer amplification. The assay was immunoSEQ multiplex PCR, and TCRdb's table has in-frame clones only and misses some. The DNA was the basis for D and trimming; V, J and clone size are from that table. The table shows roughly 250,000 clones, with more than 75% occurring only once. This sequence was found in a woman in her thirties or forties who had recovered from COVID-19. V usage is TRBV24-1 and J usage is TRBJ2-3; D possibly corresponds to TRBD1 (5 bases). The sample was peripheral blood. CDR3 amino acids: CATSSQGTQYF. The CDR3 bases are TGTGCCACCAGTAGTCAGGGAACGCAGTATTTT.